This TCR beta chain derives from a study of cytomegalovirus exposure and HLA in healthy donors. Study as a whole: From donors who were HLA-typed, an early data release held 80 million to 85 million unique TCRs. Findings of the study overall: Among TCR beta chains, those listed as cytomegalovirus-associated numbered 164. TCR beta V- and J-gene trimming, according to a later analysis, was linked to a missense DCLRE1C variant. It was shown in a later analysis that HLA-associated TCR beta chains were more clonally expanded than other, equally common chains.

The PCR was carried out with 60 Vbeta primers and 13 Jbeta primers. Clones were sequenced by immunoSEQ multiplex PCR, and TCRdb holds only the in-frame ones, with some missing. The sample has about 140,000 clones, 80% seen once. Germline V gives CDR1 SGHDT, CDR2 YYEEEE. Trimming removed 1 base from V and 7 bases from J; junction bases left unmatched: 8. This CDR3 spans 16 amino acids. Remarks on this clone: What it binds is not known.

The sequence was obtained from a man in his forties or fifties in good health and CMV-seronegative. This sequence joins TRBV5-6 and TRBJ2-1; 10 nucleotides line up with TRBD2. Sequencing was done on a sample of PBMCs. CDR3 sequence: CASSLWSSGRENEQFF. The CDR3 DNA is TGTGCCAGCAGCTTGTGGTCTAGCGGGAGAGAAAATGAGCAGTTCTTC.